The 26 T cell receptor delta chains below were found in one sample sequenced in a study of γδ T cells in repeated Plasmodium falciparum infection. TCRdb re-identified clones in the multiplex PCR reads via CATT. Of roughly 93,000 delta-chain clones listed, roughly 1.4% were seen once; the top ten hold roughly 8.1%. Flow sorting of PBMC yielded separate Vgamma9/Vdelta2+ and Vdelta2-negative gammadelta T cell populations for bulk repertoire analysis. Material for sequencing was gamma-delta T cells from blood. Receptors originate from a pool of human donors (malaria-infected and uninfected, not separated).

This clone has at least ten counts. This rearrangement joins TRDV2 to TRDJ1; 8 bases line up with TRDD3. The germline V gene has CDR1 GEAIGNYY and CDR2 EKD. CDR3 length: 16 amino acids. The V segment lost 0 bases and the J segment 2 bases; nucleotides outside the gene matches: 7. CDR3 nucleotide sequence: TGTGCCTGTGACACCGAAGAGATGGGGGATACCGATAAACTCATCTTT. This codes for CACDTEEMGDTDKLIF.

This clone was detected ten times or more. The V and J genes are TRDV1 and TRDJ1; the match to TRDD3 covers 11 bases. In germline, CDR1 is TSWWSYY, CDR2 QGS. The length of the CDR3 is 17 residues. With V trimmed by 2 bases and J by 5 bases, 10 bases remained unmatched. The CDR3 sequence: CALGEALYWGIGDKLIF. In nucleotides, the CDR3 is TGTGCTCTTGGGGAAGCCTTGTACTGGGGGATAGGGGATAAACTCATCTTT.

This clone has a handful of counts. TCRdb assigns this DNA the protein of a much larger clone, which departs from its translation at residue 12; this likely reflects a read error, and the protein shown comes from translating the DNA. The rearrangement links TRDV2 to TRDJ3; 9 bases align to TRDD3. J gave up 2 bases and V 0 bases, and 10 bases lay outside the gene matches. Germline lookup yields CDR1 GEAIGNYY and CDR2 EKD. The CDR3 is made up of 20 amino acids. The CDR3 loop is CACDTEKGDTSPWDTRQMFF. Here the CDR3 DNA reads TGTGCCTGTGACACCGAAAAGGGGGATACCAGCCCCTGGGACACCCGACAGATGTTTTTC.

Many counts were recorded for this clone. The same CDR3 can be traced to other DNA sequences in this sample. The V gene is TRDV1, the J gene TRDJ2; no reliable D call. This CDR3 region has 19 residues. From germline, CDR1 is TSWWSYY and CDR2 QGS. V shed 5 bases and J shed 3 bases, with 25 bases lying between them. The CDR3 spells CALGQTIRGIPSLTAQLFF. CDR3 bases: TGTGCTCTTGGGCAAACGATAAGGGGTATACCATCTCTGACAGCACAACTCTTCTTT.

The chain joins TRDV3 to TRDJ1; tentatively, D is TRDD3 (8 bases). Assignment of the J gene here rests on matching the DNA to germline, because TCRdb gives none. Trimming stripped 4 bases from V and 0 bases from J, with 30 bases between. The germline V gene encodes CDR1 TVYSNPD and CDR2 GDNSRS (reference sequence). The CDR3 runs 19 residues. DNA for the CDR3: TGTGCCTCCAGCCTTCCTCGATGGGGGATGATGGCGGACACCGATAAACTCATCTTT. Translating it yields CASSLPRWGMMADTDKLIF.

This clone was detected ten times or more. This chain uses TRDV1 with TRDJ1; 11 bases match TRDD3. Germline V gene data show CDR1 as TSWWSYY and CDR2 as QGS. Trimming cost V 1 base and J 10 bases; bases outside gene matches: 14. The CDR3 covers 17 residues. The CDR3 nucleotides are TGTGCTCTTGGGGAACAGCTCCGGAACTGGGGGATAGAACCACTCATCTTT. It is translated as CALGEQLRNWGIEPLIF.

This clone was counted only a few times. This DNA translates differently at residue 3 from the TCRdb protein, which is that of a much larger clone; a read error is likely, and the protein shown is the DNA's own translation. J is TRDJ1 and V is TRDV3, with D maybe TRDD3 (5 bases). The J gene was not available in TCRdb and was assigned here by matching the DNA to germline segments. The germline V gene has CDR1 TVYSNPD and CDR2 GDNSRS (reference sequence). Trimming stripped 5 bases from V and 0 bases from J, with 22 bases between. The CDR3 has 16 residues. The CDR3 DNA is TGTGCCCCCTCCGGGGGGTTACCGTCGTACACCGATAAACTCATCTTT. This sequence encodes CAPSGGLPSYTDKLIF.

Remarks on this clone: The TCRdb protein comes from a much larger clone and disagrees with this DNA's translation at residue 5, likely due to a read error; the protein given here is derived from the DNA. The chain recombines TRDV1 with TRDJ1; a weak D match, TRDD3 (5 bases). Since TCRdb gives no J gene, matching the DNA to germline was used here to assign it. The CDR3 is 15 residues long. The germline gives CDR1 TSWWSYY, CDR2 QGS. V lost 5 bases and J 2 bases, leaving 15 bases between the germline ends. The CDR3 DNA reads TGTGCTCTTGGGAATAACTACGGGGAAACCGATAAACTCATCTTT. Protein: CALGNNYGETDKLIF.

Ten or more counts support this clone. This rearrangement joins TRDV1 to TRDJ2; D may be TRDD2 (5 bases). V was pared by 1 base and J by 1 base, with 19 bases between. The length of the CDR3 is 19 residues. Germline CDR1 is TSWWSYY and CDR2 is QGS. The CDR3 spells CALGEPHRLLTCLTAQLFF. The CDR3 DNA reads TGTGCTCTTGGGGAACCGCATCGCCTTCTCACGTGTTTGACAGCACAACTCTTCTTT.

A word on this clone: A single base is all that separates this from a far larger clone, so a read error is likely. Additional DNA sequences in this sample encode the identical CDR3. The chain couples TRDV1 to TRDJ1; D is ambiguous. Deletions cut 6 bases from V and 2 bases from J, with 13 bases between. The CDR3 length is 14 residues. CDR1 TSWWSYY and CDR2 QGS come from the germline V gene. The chain's CDR3 is CALGGAPLTDKLIF. CDR3 nucleotides: TGTGCTCTTGGTGGCGCCCCACTAACCGATAAACTCATCTTT.

A remark on this clone: The TCRdb protein comes from a much larger clone and disagrees with this DNA's translation at residue 18, likely due to a read error; the protein given here is derived from the DNA. The chain combines TRDV1 with TRDJ2; D is ambiguous. The J call is uncertain, as TRDJ1 better fits the DNA end. Germline CDR1 TSWWSYY, CDR2 QGS. The CDR3 extends over 19 amino acids. CDR3 nucleotides: TGTGCTCTTGGGGAATCGGTAATCCTTAGGGTGAAGAGGACAGCACAACTCATCTTT. Translated: CALGESVILRVKRTAQLIF.

A word on this clone: This DNA's translation and the protein TCRdb lists, from a much larger clone, do not match at residue 18, likely due to a read error; the protein shown is translated from the DNA. V usage is TRDV2 and J usage is TRDJ1; a weak D match, TRDD3 (5 bases). The CDR3 runs 21 residues. The germline CDR1 and CDR2 sequences are GEAIGNYY and EKD. CDR3 in DNA: TGTGCCTGTGTGTCTTCTCGAACATTCCGATATCGATTGGGGTACACCGATAGACTCATCTTT. It translates to CACVSSRTFRYRLGYTDRLIF.

This clone has a handful of counts. This DNA's translation and the protein TCRdb lists, from a much larger clone, do not match at residue 4, likely due to a read error; the protein shown is translated from the DNA. The V and J genes are TRDV2 and TRDJ3; TRDD3 matches at 12 bases. TCRdb offers no J gene call, so here the DNA was matched to germline to obtain one. CDR1 GEAIGNYY and CDR2 EKD come from the germline V gene. This CDR3 region has 21 residues. The CDR3 loop reads CACNTGAAGGYGSWDTRQMFF. Written as DNA, the CDR3 is TGTGCCTGTAACACCGGAGCTGCTGGGGGATACGGATCCTGGGACACCCGACAGATGTTTTTC.

For this clone: TCRdb's protein for this DNA is that of a much larger clone and differs from the translation at residue 4, likely a read error; the protein shown is the DNA translation. V is TRDV1 and J is TRDJ1; D may be TRDD2 (5 bases). Since TCRdb gives no J gene, matching the DNA to germline was used here to assign it. CDR3 length: 12 residues. The germline V gene has CDR1 TSWWSYY and CDR2 QGS. V lost 9 bases to trimming and J lost 0 bases, with 8 bases between them. The CDR3 protein is CALPLHTDKLIF. Written as DNA, the CDR3 is TGTGCTCTCCCCCTTCACACCGATAAACTCATCTTT.

This clone has ten or more counts. The chain couples TRDV1 to TRDJ1; TRDD2 aligns across 9 bases. With V trimmed by 4 bases and J by 1 base, 7 bases remained unmatched. The CDR3 is 16 residues long. Germline CDR1 is TSWWSYY and CDR2 is QGS. The CDR3 DNA follows: TGTGCTCTTGGGGCTACCTTCCTACGTATCACCGATAAACTCATCTTT. This translates into CALGATFLRITDKLIF.

The table lists this clone with a few counts. This DNA's translation differs at residue 12 from TCRdb's protein, which comes from a much larger clone; a read error is likely, and the protein shown is translated from the DNA. The chain carries TRDV1 and TRDJ1; D is ambiguous. Because TCRdb records no J gene, it was assigned here through a match of the DNA to germline. Germline CDR1 reads TSWWSYY; CDR2 reads QGS. The CDR3 totals 16 residues. Trimming removed 2 bases at V and 10 bases at J, with 23 bases between. CDR3 loop: CALGEGESAWVHGLIF. The CDR3 DNA reads TGTGCTCTTGGGGAAGGAGAATCCGCGTGGGTACACGGACTCATCTTT.

The sample holds a few counts of this clone. The TCRdb record carries a much larger clone's protein, which differs from this DNA's translation at residue 14; a read error is the likely cause, and the protein listed here is the DNA translation. TRDV2 is the V gene, and the J gene was not called. The CDR3 extends over 16 amino acids. CDR1 GEAIGNYY and CDR2 EKD come from the germline V gene. CDR3 coding DNA: TGTGCCTGTGACACCGTTTCGTGGAACCCTCCTCCTAAACGCATCTTT. The encoded protein is CACDTVSWNPPPKRIF.

As to this clone: This DNA translates differently at residue 23 from the TCRdb protein, which is that of a much larger clone; a read error is likely, and the protein shown is the DNA's own translation. The V gene call reads TRDV1; no J gene was called; the table names TRDD3, a call not compared with the DNA. CDR3 length: 25 residues. Germline V CDR1 and CDR2: TSWWSYY, QGS. The CDR3 DNA is TGTGCTCTTGGGGGTCCCCATGGACGGCTTGTCCCAATCGACCATGTACTGGGGGATAAAGGACCCCCGATCTTT. It codes for CALGGPHGRLVPIDHVLGDKGPPIF.

Many counts were recorded for this clone. The genes are TRDV1 and TRDJ1; D not certain. The CDR3 spans 17 residues. Germline lookup yields CDR1 TSWWSYY and CDR2 QGS. The V gene lost 1 base and the J gene lost 0 bases, with 15 bases spanning the gap. The CDR3 DNA reads as TGTGCTCTTGGGGAACGGGCCCCGATCCTTTACACCGATAAACTCATCTTT. It is translated as CALGERAPILYTDKLIF.

This clone was found a few times. Germline and junction disagree at one end, which may indicate a read error. The chain employs TRDV1 and TRDJ1; 9 bases map to TRDD3. Since TCRdb gives no J gene, matching the DNA to germline was used here to assign it. The CDR3 has 22 amino acids. Per germline, CDR1 TSWWSYY and CDR2 QGS. The CDR3 DNA sequence: TGTGCTCTTGGGGAACTTTCTTACCCCAAACTACTGGGGGACCCTAGGGGCGATAGACTCATCTTT. The encoded protein is CALGELSYPKLLGDPRGDRLIF.

The table lists this clone with a few counts. For this DNA, TCRdb reports the protein of a much larger clone, which diverges at residue 4, most likely from a read error; the protein presented here is translated directly from the DNA. This chain uses TRDV2 with TRDJ1; weak D call: TRDD3 (6 bases). Here the J gene came from matching the DNA to germline, since TCRdb omits it. The CDR3 runs to 18 residues. Germline V CDR1 and CDR2: GEAIGNYY, EKD. Trimming took off 5 bases at V and 0 bases at J, with 24 bases between the two ends. The CDR3 is CACGTWGSCKGNTDKLIF. CDR3 nucleotides: TGTGCCTGTGGCACTTGGGGATCCTGTAAGGGGAACACCGATAAACTCATCTTT.

This clone has a count of ten or more. CDR3 sequence (DNA): TGTGCTCTTGGGGAACTCTGCTCATTGGGGGATACTTCCTGGGCGAACACCGATAAACTCATCTTT. Amino acids: CALGELCSLGDTSWANTDKLIF. V gene TRDV1 combines with J gene TRDJ1; the match to TRDD3 covers 10 bases. Germline CDR1 TSWWSYY, CDR2 QGS. V gave up 0 bases and J gave up 0 bases; unmatched junction bases: 19. The CDR3 runs 22 residues.

Ten or more counts support this clone. The chain recombines TRDV2 with TRDJ1; TRDD3 agrees at 13 bases. Germline CDR1 and CDR2: GEAIGNYY and EKD. The CDR3 loop spans 20 amino acids. V lost 6 bases, J lost 2 bases, and 20 bases stayed unmatched. The chain's CDR3 is CACFPLVLTGGYESTDKLIF. CDR3 coding DNA: TGTGCCTGTTTTCCTCTTGTACTTACTGGGGGATACGAAAGTACCGATAAACTCATCTTT.

The sample holds a few counts of this clone. The protein TCRdb lists belongs to a much larger clone and differs from this DNA's translation at residue 5, which points to a read error; the protein shown is made from the DNA. J is TRDJ1 and V is TRDV1; D perhaps matches TRDD2 (5 bases). CDR3 length: 19 amino acids. Germline lookup yields CDR1 TSWWSYY and CDR2 QGS. CDR3 protein: CALGDSPRSGGALTDKLIF. CDR3 nucleotides: TGTGCTCTTGGGGATAGTCCTAGGAGTGGCGGGGCTCTCACCGATAAGCTCATCTTT.

This clone turned up a few times. This likely came from a read error, as a far larger clone is one base away. The same CDR3 arises from other DNA sequences in this sample as well. This chain links TRDV2 with TRDJ2; D perhaps matches TRDD3 (6 bases). The J gene was not available in TCRdb and was assigned here by matching the DNA to germline segments. CDR1 and CDR2 (germline): GEAIGNYY, EKD. Trimming stripped 7 bases from V and 8 bases from J, with 19 bases between. The CDR3 consists of 14 residues. This CDR3 is CACDPLRGDAQLFF. CDR3 in DNA: TGTGCCTGCGACCCGCTGAGGGGGGACGCACAACTCTTCTTT.

This clone has at least ten counts. The rearrangement links TRDV1 to TRDJ1, with D possibly being TRDD3 (5 bases). The CDR3 covers 19 residues. Germline V lookup: CDR1 TSWWSYY, CDR2 QGS. With 0 bases removed from V and 1 base from J, the gap between germline ends came to 21 bases. The CDR3 DNA is TGTGCTCTTGGGGAACTCGGGGCTACGCACACTGGAACCACCGATAAACTCATCTTT. It encodes CALGELGATHTGTTDKLIF.